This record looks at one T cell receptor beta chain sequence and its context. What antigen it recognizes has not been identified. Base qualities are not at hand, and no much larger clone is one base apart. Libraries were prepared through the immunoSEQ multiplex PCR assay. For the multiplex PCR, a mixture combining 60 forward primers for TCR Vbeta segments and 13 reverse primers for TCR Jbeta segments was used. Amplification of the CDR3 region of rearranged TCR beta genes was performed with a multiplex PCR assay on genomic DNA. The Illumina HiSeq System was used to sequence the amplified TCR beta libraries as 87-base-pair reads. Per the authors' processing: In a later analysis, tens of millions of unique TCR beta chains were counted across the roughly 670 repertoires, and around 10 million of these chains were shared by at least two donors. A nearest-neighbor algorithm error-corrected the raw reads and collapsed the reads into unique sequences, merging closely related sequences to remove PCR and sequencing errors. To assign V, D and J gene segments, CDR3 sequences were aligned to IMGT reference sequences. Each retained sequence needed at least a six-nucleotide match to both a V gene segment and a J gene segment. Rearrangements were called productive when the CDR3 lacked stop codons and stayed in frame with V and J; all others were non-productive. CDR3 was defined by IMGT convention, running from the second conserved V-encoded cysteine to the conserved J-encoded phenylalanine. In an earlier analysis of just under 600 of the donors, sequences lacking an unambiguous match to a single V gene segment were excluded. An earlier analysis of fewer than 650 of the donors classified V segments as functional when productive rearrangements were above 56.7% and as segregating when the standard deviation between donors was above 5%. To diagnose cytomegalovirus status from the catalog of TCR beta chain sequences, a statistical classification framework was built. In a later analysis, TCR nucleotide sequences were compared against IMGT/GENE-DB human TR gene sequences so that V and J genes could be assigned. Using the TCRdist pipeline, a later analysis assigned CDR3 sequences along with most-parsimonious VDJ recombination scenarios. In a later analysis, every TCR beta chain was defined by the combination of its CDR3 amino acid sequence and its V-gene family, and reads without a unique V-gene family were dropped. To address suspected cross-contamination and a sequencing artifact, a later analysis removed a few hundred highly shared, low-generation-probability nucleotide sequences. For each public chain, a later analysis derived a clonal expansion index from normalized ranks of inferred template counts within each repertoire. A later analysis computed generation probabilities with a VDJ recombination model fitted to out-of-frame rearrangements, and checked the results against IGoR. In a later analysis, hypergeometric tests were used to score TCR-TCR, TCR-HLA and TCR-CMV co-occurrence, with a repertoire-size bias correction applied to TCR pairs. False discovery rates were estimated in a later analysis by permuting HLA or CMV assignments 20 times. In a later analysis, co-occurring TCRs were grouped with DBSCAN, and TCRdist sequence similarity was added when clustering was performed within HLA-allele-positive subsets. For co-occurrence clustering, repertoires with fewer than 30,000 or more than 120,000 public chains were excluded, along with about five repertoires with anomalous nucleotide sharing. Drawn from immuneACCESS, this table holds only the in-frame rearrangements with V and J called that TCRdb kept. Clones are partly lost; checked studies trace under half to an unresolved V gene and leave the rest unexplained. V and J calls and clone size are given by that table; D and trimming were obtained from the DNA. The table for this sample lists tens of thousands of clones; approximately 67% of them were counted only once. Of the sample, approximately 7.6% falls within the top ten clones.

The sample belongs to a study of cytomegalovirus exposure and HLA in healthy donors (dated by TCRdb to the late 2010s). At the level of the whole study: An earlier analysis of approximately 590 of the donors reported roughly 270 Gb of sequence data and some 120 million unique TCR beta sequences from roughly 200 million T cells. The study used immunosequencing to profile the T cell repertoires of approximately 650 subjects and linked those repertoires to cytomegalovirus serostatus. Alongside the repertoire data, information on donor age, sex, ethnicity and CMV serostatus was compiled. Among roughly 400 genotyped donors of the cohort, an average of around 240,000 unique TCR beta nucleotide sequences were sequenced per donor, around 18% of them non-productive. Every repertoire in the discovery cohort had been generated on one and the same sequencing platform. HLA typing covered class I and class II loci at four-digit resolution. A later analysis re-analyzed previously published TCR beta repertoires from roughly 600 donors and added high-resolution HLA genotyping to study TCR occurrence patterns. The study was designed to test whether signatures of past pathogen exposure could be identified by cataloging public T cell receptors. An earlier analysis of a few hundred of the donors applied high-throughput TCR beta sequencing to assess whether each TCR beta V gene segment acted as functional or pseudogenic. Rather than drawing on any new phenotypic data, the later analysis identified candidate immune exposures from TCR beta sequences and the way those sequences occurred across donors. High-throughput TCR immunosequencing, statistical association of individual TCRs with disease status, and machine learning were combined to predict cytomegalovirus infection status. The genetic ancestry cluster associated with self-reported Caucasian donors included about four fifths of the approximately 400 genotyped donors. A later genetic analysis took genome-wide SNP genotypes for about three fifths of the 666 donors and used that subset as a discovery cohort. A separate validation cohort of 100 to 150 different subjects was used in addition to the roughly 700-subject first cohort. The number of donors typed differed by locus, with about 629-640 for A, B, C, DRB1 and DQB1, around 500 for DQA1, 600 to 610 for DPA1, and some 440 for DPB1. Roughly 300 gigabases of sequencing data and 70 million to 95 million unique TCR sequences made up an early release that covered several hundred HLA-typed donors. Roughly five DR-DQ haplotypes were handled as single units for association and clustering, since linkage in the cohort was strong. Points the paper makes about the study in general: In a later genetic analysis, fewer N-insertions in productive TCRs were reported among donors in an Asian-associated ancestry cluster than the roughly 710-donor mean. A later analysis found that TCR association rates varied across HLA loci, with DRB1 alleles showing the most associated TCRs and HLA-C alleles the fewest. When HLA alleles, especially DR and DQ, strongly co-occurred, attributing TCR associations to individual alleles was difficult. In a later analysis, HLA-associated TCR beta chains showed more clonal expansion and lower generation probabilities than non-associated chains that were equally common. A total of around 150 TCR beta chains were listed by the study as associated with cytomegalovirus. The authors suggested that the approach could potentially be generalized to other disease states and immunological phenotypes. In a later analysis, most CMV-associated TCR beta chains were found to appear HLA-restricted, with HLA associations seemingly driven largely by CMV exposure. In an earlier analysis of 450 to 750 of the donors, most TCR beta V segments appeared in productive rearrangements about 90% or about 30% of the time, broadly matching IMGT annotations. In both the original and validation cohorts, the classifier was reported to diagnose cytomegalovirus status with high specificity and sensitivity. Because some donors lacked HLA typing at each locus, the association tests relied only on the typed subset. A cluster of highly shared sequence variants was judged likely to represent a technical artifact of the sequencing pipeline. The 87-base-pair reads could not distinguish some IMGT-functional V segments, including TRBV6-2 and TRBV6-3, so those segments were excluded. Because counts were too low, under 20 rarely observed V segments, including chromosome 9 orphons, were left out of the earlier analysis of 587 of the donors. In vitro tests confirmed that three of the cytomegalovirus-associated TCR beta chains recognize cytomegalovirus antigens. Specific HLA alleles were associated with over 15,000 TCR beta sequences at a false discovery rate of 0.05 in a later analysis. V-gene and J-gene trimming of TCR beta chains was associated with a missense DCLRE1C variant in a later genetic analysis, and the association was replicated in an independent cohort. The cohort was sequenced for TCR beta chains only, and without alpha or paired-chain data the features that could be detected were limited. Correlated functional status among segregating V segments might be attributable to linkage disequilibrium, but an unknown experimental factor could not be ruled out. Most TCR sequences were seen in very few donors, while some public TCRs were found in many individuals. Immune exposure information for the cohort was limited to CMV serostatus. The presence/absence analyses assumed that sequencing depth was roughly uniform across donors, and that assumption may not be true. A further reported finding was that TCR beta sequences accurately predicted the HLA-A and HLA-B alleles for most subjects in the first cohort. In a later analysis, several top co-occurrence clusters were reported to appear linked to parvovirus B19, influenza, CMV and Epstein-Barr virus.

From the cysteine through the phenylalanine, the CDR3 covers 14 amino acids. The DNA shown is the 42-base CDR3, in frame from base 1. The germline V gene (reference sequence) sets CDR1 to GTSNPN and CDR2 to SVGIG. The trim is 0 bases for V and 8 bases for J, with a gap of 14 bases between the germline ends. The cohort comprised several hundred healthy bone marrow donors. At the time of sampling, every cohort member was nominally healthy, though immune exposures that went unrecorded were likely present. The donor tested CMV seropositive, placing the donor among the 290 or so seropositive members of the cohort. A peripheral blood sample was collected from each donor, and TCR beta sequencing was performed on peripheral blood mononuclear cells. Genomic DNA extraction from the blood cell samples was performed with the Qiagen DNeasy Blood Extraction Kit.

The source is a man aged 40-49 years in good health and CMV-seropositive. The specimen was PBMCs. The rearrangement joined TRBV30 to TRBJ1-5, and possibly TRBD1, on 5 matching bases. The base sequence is TGTGCCTGGAGTGTAGAGTCAGGGATAAAGCCCCAGCATTTT. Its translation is CAWSVESGIKPQHF.